This T cell receptor (beta chain) was profiled in a study of CD8+ T cells in alopecia areata. It was cDNA, reverse transcribed from extracted RNA, that served as the sequencing template. Produced via immunoSEQ multiplex PCR; TCRdb's table is partial and in-frame only. The data contain tens of thousands of clones, approximately 50% of them singletons. As regards this clone: At one end the junction does not follow the germline gene, possibly because of a read error.

The CDR3 sequence is 16 residues long. The germline V gene has CDR1 SNHLY and CDR2 FYNNEI. The material sequenced was NKG2D-high CD8+ T cells sorted from blood. The chain couples TRBV2 to TRBJ2-7; D might be TRBD1 or TRBD2, each matching 5 bases. This receptor was taken from a human donor with alopecia areata. The CDR3: CARSEVGREGSYEQYF. CDR3 in DNA: TGTGCCAGGAGTGAAGTGGGCCGAGAGGGGTCCTACGAGCAGTACTTC. Together with reference TRBV2 and TRBJ2-7, the CDR3 gives the full variable domain: EPEVTQTPSHQVTQMGQEVILRCVPISNHLYFYWYRQILGQKVEFLVSFYNNEISEKSEIFDDQFSVERPDGSNFTLKIRSTKLEDSAMYFCARSEVGREGSYEQYFGPGTRLTVT.